This record covers a single T cell receptor beta chain. It has no known antigen specificity. The input lacks base qualities; no much larger clone sits a single base away. Library prep was done by PCR. The reads were generated on an Illumina HiSeq 2500. TCR libraries were prepared with molecular barcoding, using unique molecular identifiers to normalize TCRbeta repertoire quantification. TCRdb reran the public reads through fastp at Q25 and MiXCR, keeping productive beta chains. Rows with one shared CDR3 protein collapse into an entry with the most common genes and DNA. In all, the sample holds approximately 340,000 distinct CDR3 sequences, and under 13% of those were seen once. Jointly, the top ten make up about 2.3% of the sample. The data were taken from a study of T-cell reconstitution after alpha-beta-depleted transplantation in children (dated by TCRdb to the mid-2010s). A note on the overall study: The study quantitatively tracked T-cell immune reconstitution after TCRalphabeta/CD19-depleted allogeneic hematopoietic cell transplantation in children using TCR repertoire profiling.

Taken from cysteine to phenylalanine, the CDR3 has 15 residues. The only DNA kept is the CDR3, 45 bases in frame from the first base. V lost 1 base and J lost 10 bases; the stretch between them is 17 bases long. CDR1 and CDR2 are drawn from the germline V gene: LGHNA, YSLEER. The sequence joins TRBV4-3 to TRBJ2-1; no D gene can be assigned with confidence. This sample comprised PBMCs from the stem cell graft donor, obtained from the stem cell graft. The receptor was derived from a human donor who donated a stem cell graft to a child with acute lymphoblastic leukemia. At the DNA level, the sequence is TGCGCCAGCAGCCAAGGAATCCGCCCCCCAGGCGAGCAGTTCTTC. The translation is CASSQGIRPPGEQFF.